Detailed here is one TCR beta chain. Germline V gives CDR1 MNHEY, CDR2 SMNVEV (reference sequence). V lost 3 bases and J lost 2; bases outside the gene matches: 12. The CDR3 has 18 residues. This sample was included in a study of blood T cell repertoires in COVID-19. Sequencing was performed with immunoSEQ multiplex PCR; in TCRdb, only in-frame clones are kept and a portion is missing. The table lists about 360,000 clones, 81% of them singletons, with about 1% in the top ten. Sequenced input: peripheral blood. The chain employs TRBV27 and TRBJ2-3, with 9 bases that match TRBD2. The sequence derives from a human donor with acute or convalescent COVID-19. The donor label of this sample is uncertain. The CDR3 is CASSFLAPSSGATDTQYF. DNA of the CDR3: TGTGCCAGCAGTTTCTTAGCACCTTCTAGCGGGGCCACAGATACGCAGTATTTT.